The rows below give T cell receptor beta chains drawn from one sample of a study of blood T cell repertoires in COVID-19. Assay: immunoSEQ multiplex PCR; the TCRdb copy retains only in-frame clones and omits some. This table holds some 150,000 clones, about 87% found once. The source material was peripheral blood. The receptors shown here come from a man younger than 35 with active or convalescent COVID-19. Both conserved end residues are part of each CDR3. Each record gives: D gene, J gene, V gene, clone size, CDR3 protein, CDR3 DNA. A D gene is named only where the DNA matches it firmly. A row's size may be missing; if present it is once, few, many or a size class.

>NA|TRBJ2-5|TRBV7-2|NA
CASSPSDFETQYF
TGTGCCAGCAGCCCGAGTGATTTTGAGACCCAGTACTTC
>NA|TRBJ1-5|TRBV29-1|NA
CSVVLRGLGSNQPQHF
TGCAGCGTCGTACTCCGGGGTCTAGGGAGCAATCAGCCCCAGCATTTT
>NA|TRBJ1-2|TRBV4-1|NA
CASSPREANYGYTF
TGCGCCAGCAGCCCGAGGGAAGCTAACTATGGCTACACCTTC
>NA|TRBJ1-6|TRBV7-6|NA
CASSEQRGRGSPLHF
TGTGCCAGCAGCGAACAGAGGGGGAGGGGGTCACCCCTCCACTTT
>NA|TRBJ1-2|TRBV7-9|NA
CASSFSQSDGYTF
TGTGCCAGCAGCTTTTCTCAGTCCGATGGCTACACCTTC
>NA|TRBJ1-2|TRBV6-5|NA
CASILGQPMNYGYTF
TGTGCCAGCATCCTGGGACAACCGATGAACTATGGCTACACCTTC
>NA|TRBJ1-2|TRBV5-1|NA
CASRGVGDYGYTF
TGCGCCAGCAGAGGGGTTGGGGACTATGGCTACACCTTC
>NA|TRBJ1-3|TRBV25-1|NA
CASLELGGSGNTIYF
TGTGCCAGCCTGGAGCTGGGGGGCTCTGGAAACACCATATATTTT
>NA|TRBJ1-1|TRBV5-1|NA
CASSLKGVDTEAFF
TGCGCCAGCAGCTTGAAAGGGGTGGACACTGAAGCTTTCTTT
>TRBD1|TRBJ1-1|TRBV29-1|few
CSFGQAPNTEAFF
TGCAGCTTTGGACAGGCCCCGAACACTGAAGCTTTCTTT
>NA|TRBJ2-7|TRBV5-4|once
CASSLDRVTEQYF
TGTGCCAGCAGCCTTGACCGGGTCACTGAGCAGTACTTC
>TRBD1|TRBJ1-1|TRBV6-6|NA
CASSTRQGGLNTEAFF
TGTGCCAGCAGTACCCGACAGGGGGGGTTGAACACTGAAGCTTTCTTT
>TRBD2|TRBJ2-1|TRBV4-2|NA
CASSQDLLAGAYNEQFF
TGTGCCAGCAGCCAAGATCTATTAGCGGGAGCCTACAATGAGCAGTTCTTC
>NA|TRBJ2-1|TRBV24-1|NA
CATGFGGDEQFF
TGTGCCACCGGTTTTGGAGGGGATGAGCAGTTCTTC
>TRBD2|TRBJ2-5|TRBV11-3|NA
CASSLVKGLAGVETQYF
TGTGCCAGCAGCTTAGTGAAGGGACTAGCGGGAGTTGAGACCCAGTACTTC
>TRBD1|TRBJ2-2|TRBV28|few
CASSLAGTGLHRELFF
TGTGCCAGCAGTTTGGCTGGGACAGGGCTCCACCGGGAGCTGTTTTTT
>TRBD1|TRBJ2-7|TRBV3-1/TRBV3-2|few
CASSPSPGTGVYEQYF
TGTGCCAGCAGTCCCTCGCCCGGGACAGGTGTCTACGAGCAGTACTTC
>TRBD1|TRBJ1-2|TRBV6-6|few
CASSYRDRDYGYTF
TGTGCCAGCAGTTACCGTGACAGGGACTATGGCTACACCTTC
>NA|TRBJ2-1|TRBV29-1|NA
CSVEGRNEQFF
TGCAGCGTAGAGGGTCGGAATGAGCAGTTCTTC
>TRBD1|TRBJ1-2|TRBV28|NA
CASSTSDRPPLNYGYTF
TGTGCCAGCAGTACCTCGGACAGGCCTCCGCTGAACTATGGCTACACCTTC
>TRBD1|TRBJ1-5|TRBV7-2|NA
CASSPDRDQPQHF
TGTGCCAGCAGCCCCGACAGGGATCAGCCCCAGCATTTT
>TRBD2|TRBJ2-7|TRBV11-2|NA
CASSLEGGAYEQYF
TGTGCCAGCAGCTTAGAGGGGGGGGCCTACGAGCAGTACTTC
>TRBD1|TRBJ2-7|TRBV29-1|NA
CSVWTGIYEQYF
TGCAGCGTGTGGACAGGCATCTACGAGCAGTACTTC
>TRBD1|TRBJ1-5|TRBV6-5|NA
CASSDRVGYQPQHF
TGTGCCAGCAGCGACAGGGTTGGGTATCAGCCCCAGCATTTT
>NA|TRBJ1-5|TRBV6-4|NA
CASSTGRDQPQHF
TGTGCCAGTTCGACAGGCAGAGATCAGCCCCAGCATTTT
>NA|TRBJ1-2|TRBV29-1|once
CSAQRGLYGYTF
TGCAGCGCCCAGAGGGGACTCTATGGCTACACCTTC
>TRBD1|TRBJ2-7|TRBV7-2|once
CASNFGNRGEQYF
TGTGCCAGCAACTTTGGGAACAGGGGCGAGCAGTACTTC
>NA|TRBJ1-1|TRBV24-1|NA
CASRGEGEAFF
TGTGCCTCCCGGGGGGAGGGCGAAGCTTTCTTT
>NA|TRBJ2-1|TRBV24-1|NA
CATSDWTYLGGEQFF
TGTGCCACCAGTGATTGGACTTACCTAGGGGGTGAGCAGTTCTTC
>NA|TRBJ1-2|TRBV6-5|NA
CAIMRNYGYTF
TGTGCCATTATGCGTAACTATGGCTACACCTTC
>NA|TRBJ1-1|TRBV6-5|NA
CASSYSKRQRNTEAFF
TGTGCCAGCAGTTACTCGAAGCGACAGAGGAACACTGAAGCTTTCTTT
>NA|TRBJ1-1|TRBV3-1/TRBV3-2|NA
CASSQDSMNTEAFF
TGTGCCAGCAGCCAAGATTCCATGAACACTGAAGCTTTCTTT
>NA|TRBJ2-7|TRBV12-3/TRBV12-4|NA
CASSFSGYEQYF
TGTGCCAGCAGTTTTAGCGGCTACGAGCAGTACTTC
>NA|TRBJ2-7|TRBV5-1|NA
CASSLDGASSYEQYF
TGCGCCAGCAGCTTGGATGGGGCGAGCTCCTACGAGCAGTACTTC
>TRBD1|TRBJ1-6|TRBV27|NA
CASTTGGLTNSPLHF
TGTGCCAGCACGACAGGGGGTTTGACGAATTCACCCCTCCACTTT
>NA|TRBJ1-5|TRBV12-3/TRBV12-4|NA
CASSLEQDQPQHF
TGTGCCAGCAGTTTGGAACAGGACCAGCCCCAGCATTTT
>NA|TRBJ1-4|TRBV28|NA
CASSTRSLNEKLFF
TGTGCCAGCAGTACCCGGTCCCTTAATGAAAAACTGTTTTTT
>TRBD2|TRBJ2-1|TRBV24-1|once
CATSAPARTSGSVGNEQFF
TGTGCCACCAGTGCCCCCGCCAGGACTAGCGGGAGTGTGGGGAATGAGCAGTTCTTC
>TRBD1|TRBJ1-3|TRBV3-1/TRBV3-2|NA
CASSQRTGSIYF
TGTGCCAGCAGCCAACGGACAGGCTCCATATATTTT
>TRBD1|TRBJ1-1|TRBV2|NA
CASTQTGDTLNTEAFF
TGTGCCAGCACCCAGACAGGGGACACCTTGAACACTGAAGCTTTCTTT
>NA|TRBJ1-1|TRBV7-2|NA
CASSLAPGRTEAFF
TGTGCCAGCAGCTTAGCTCCAGGGAGGACTGAAGCTTTCTTT
>NA|TRBJ2-1|TRBV5-4|few
CASSFSSGQYNEQFF
TGTGCCAGCTCATTTTCGTCAGGTCAATACAATGAGCAGTTCTTC
>TRBD2|TRBJ2-7|TRBV9|NA
CASSVEASGESEQYF
TGTGCCAGCAGCGTAGAGGCTAGCGGAGAGTCCGAGCAGTACTTC
>TRBD2|TRBJ2-1|TRBV10-3|NA
CAISESLAGGFEQFF
TGTGCCATCAGTGAGTCGCTAGCGGGGGGTTTTGAGCAGTTCTTC
>NA|TRBJ2-5|TRBV19|once
CASKGPSVAAGRTQKPPEQETQYF
TGTGCCAGTAAGGGGCCCAGCGTAGCGGCGGGCCGAACACAAAAACCCCCAGAACAAGAGACCCAGTACTTC
>TRBD2|TRBJ2-3|TRBV6-5|NA
CASSYQLAGRHTQYF
TGTGCCAGCAGTTATCAACTAGCGGGACGACATACGCAGTATTTT
>TRBD1|TRBJ1-2|TRBV5-5|NA
CASSPRTGENGYTF
TGTGCCAGCAGCCCCCGGACAGGAGAAAATGGCTACACCTTC
>NA|TRBJ1-1|TRBV7-9|NA
CASSPRGQDTEAFF
TGTGCCAGCAGCCCCCGAGGGCAAGACACTGAAGCTTTCTTT